A single sample gave rise to the 15 T cell receptor beta chains below, sequenced in a study of identical twins. TCRdb re-called the 5' RACE reads through MiXCR, storing one row per CDR3 protein. Of 500,000 to 550,000 distinct CDR3 sequences listed, around 22% are singletons. This sample also belongs to another study, concerning yellow fever vaccine responses in identical twins.

Sequencing used CD4+ T cells sorted from blood. The source of these receptors is a young woman in good health.

The gene calls are TRBV5-6 and TRBJ1-2; D is unclear. The V gene lost 7 bases and the J gene lost 4 bases, with 14 bases spanning the gap. CDR3 size: 13 residues. Per germline, CDR1 SGHDT and CDR2 YYEEEE. The CDR3 region has the DNA TGTGCCAGCCACCGGCTTTTGGGCTATGGCTACACCTTC. Protein: CASHRLLGYGYTF. Supplemented by reference TRBV5-6 and TRBJ1-2, the full variable domain reads DAGVTQSPTHLIKTRGQQVTLRCSPKSGHDTVSWYQQALGQGPQFIFQYYEEEERQRGNFPDRFSGHQFPNYSSELNVNALLLGDSALYLCASHRLLGYGYTFGSGTRLTVV.

The chain recombines TRBV12-3 or TRBV12-4 with TRBJ2-5, with D unclear. The V end was cut by 6 bases, the J end by 5 bases, with 13 bases between. This CDR3 spans 13 amino acids. Here the CDR3 reads CASSLTRLETQYF. The CDR3 DNA is TGTGCCAGCAGCCTGACGAGGTTGGAGACCCAGTACTTC.

This clonotype was picked up a small number of times. The genes are TRBV7-9 and TRBJ1-5; the match to TRBD1 covers 9 bases. Germline V CDR1 and CDR2: SEHNR, FQNEAQ (reference sequence). The CDR3 is 16 residues long. Trimming cost V 5 bases and J 1 base; bases outside gene matches: 6. CDR3 in DNA: TGTGCCAGCAGCCTCGGGACAGGGTCAAGCAATCAGCCCCAGCATTTT. Protein sequence: CASSLGTGSSNQPQHF.

J is TRBJ2-7 and V is TRBV13; D is perhaps TRBD2 (5 bases). The V gene lost 5 bases and the J gene lost 4 bases, with 15 bases spanning the gap. The CDR3 sequence is 14 residues long. The germline V gene encodes CDR1 PRHDT and CDR2 FYEKMQ (reference sequence). The CDR3 DNA reads as TGTGCCAGCAGCCGGAGGAAAGGCTCTTACGAGCAGTACTTC. This translates into CASSRRKGSYEQYF.

This clonotype was seen a few times. V gene TRBV12-3 or TRBV12-4 combines with J gene TRBJ1-1; the D gene is possibly TRBD1 (6 bases). The CDR3 runs 15 residues. V was cut by 5 bases and J by 1 base, with 14 bases left in between. The CDR3 sequence: CASSPYSGQNTEAFF. CDR3 bases: TGTGCCAGCAGTCCGTACTCGGGACAGAACACTGAAGCTTTCTTT.

This chain connects TRBV4-1 to TRBJ2-3; a possible D gene is TRBD2 (6 bases). Germline V gene data show CDR1 as MGHRA and CDR2 as YSYEKL. The CDR3 totals 18 residues. The V end was cut by 0 bases, the J end by 2 bases, with 18 bases between. The CDR3 DNA reads as TGCGCCAGCAGCCAAGATCGGGAGCTCTCTAGCGCCACAGATACGCAGTATTTT. Residues: CASSQDRELSSATDTQYF.

The chain links TRBV5-1 to TRBJ2-1, with 7 bases aligning to TRBD2. The CDR3 contains 16 residues. In germline, CDR1 is SGHRS, CDR2 YFSETQ. J lost 6 bases, V lost 0 bases, and 9 bases had no gene match. Here the CDR3 DNA reads TGCGCCAGCAGCTTGGGATCCAGCGGGACCGGCAATGAGCAGTTCTTC. It is translated as CASSLGSSGTGNEQFF. Full variable domain (remainder filled in from reference TRBV5-1 and TRBJ2-1): KAGVTQTPRYLIKTRGQQVTLSCSPISGHRSVSWYQQTPGQGLQFLFEYFSETQRNKGNFPGRFSGRQFSNSRSEMNVSTLELGDSALYLCASSLGSSGTGNEQFFGPGTRLTVL.

This rearrangement joins TRBV11-1 to TRBJ2-2, with 9 bases matching TRBD2. Germline values: CDR1 SGHAT, CDR2 FQDESV (reference sequence). The CDR3 is 19 amino acids. V lost 4 bases, J lost 4 bases, and 16 bases stayed unmatched. The DNA of the CDR3 is TGTGCCAGCAGCTCCGGACCCGGGGTAGCGGGAGTTATCACCGGGGAGCTGTTTTTT. This encodes CASSSGPGVAGVITGELFF.

This clonotype occurred many times. The V call is TRBV2, the J call TRBJ2-3, with 8 bases lining up with TRBD2. Trimming at V came to 8 bases and at J to 5 bases, leaving 9 bases not matched to a gene. The CDR3 has 14 amino acids. CDR1 and CDR2 (germline): SNHLY, FYNNEI. In DNA, the CDR3 is TGTGCCAGCTCAAACGGGAGGGGGAGAGATACGCAGTATTTT. This gives the protein CASSNGRGRDTQYF. The variable domain in full, completed from reference TRBV2 and TRBJ2-3, reads EPEVTQTPSHQVTQMGQEVILRCVPISNHLYFYWYRQILGQKVEFLVSFYNNEISEKSEIFDDQFSVERPDGSNFTLKIRSTKLEDSAMYFCASSNGRGRDTQYFGPGTRLTVL.

This rearrangement joins TRBV20-1 to TRBJ2-2, with TRBD2 matching over 9 bases. CDR1 and CDR2 (germline): DFQATT, SNEGSKA (reference sequence). V shed 7 bases and J 5 bases; nucleotides not matched to a gene: 2. The CDR3 loop spans 12 amino acids. CDR3 loop: CSGLAGTGELFF. DNA for the CDR3: TGCAGTGGGCTAGCGGGAACCGGGGAGCTGTTTTTT.

The V gene is TRBV7-9, the J gene TRBJ2-1; possibly TRBD2 for D (6 bases). Per the germline V gene, CDR1 is SEHNR and CDR2 is FQNEAQ (reference sequence). V was trimmed by 5 bases and J by 1 base, leaving 15 bases between them. The CDR3 has 16 amino acids. In DNA form, the CDR3 reads TGTGCCAGCAGCGGGGGGAAGGAGCGTTCCTACAATGAGCAGTTCTTC. Translating it yields CASSGGKERSYNEQFF.

This clonotype was observed a few times. The rearrangement links TRBV20-1 to TRBJ2-3; TRBD2 agrees at 12 bases. The CDR3 length is 17 residues. V was clipped by 8 bases and J by 3 bases; unmatched bases: 15. The germline V gene encodes CDR1 DFQATT and CDR2 SNEGSKA (reference sequence). CDR3 bases: TGCAGTCCCACACATAATCTAGCGGGAGGGCCGACAGATACGCAGTATTTT. Residues: CSPTHNLAGGPTDTQYF.

V usage is TRBV2 and J usage is TRBJ1-2; 7 bases are shared with TRBD1. CDR3 length: 12 amino acids. CDR1 is SNHLY, CDR2 FYNNEI, per germline. The V segment lost 9 bases and the J segment 4 bases; nucleotides outside the gene matches: 5. The CDR3 sequence is CASTGDSYGYTF. CDR3 coding DNA: TGTGCCAGTACAGGGGATAGCTATGGCTACACCTTC.

This clonotype occurred a few times. V and J are TRBV19 and TRBJ2-2, with D hard to call. Germline CDR1 LNHDA, CDR2 SQIVND (reference sequence). The V and J ends lost 7 bases and 0 bases respectively, with 18 bases between them. This CDR3 is 17 amino acids long. DNA for the CDR3: TGTGCCAGTATAGACACCTTTTACCTTGCGAACACCGGGGAGCTGTTTTTT. Its protein product is CASIDTFYLANTGELFF.

V gene TRBV20-1 combines with J gene TRBJ2-7; 8 bases agree with TRBD2. The CDR3 has 15 residues. V shed 6 bases and J 0 bases; nucleotides not matched to a gene: 10. Germline V lookup: CDR1 DFQATT, CDR2 SNEGSKA (reference sequence). In nucleotides, the CDR3 is TGCAGTGCCACGATAACTAGCGGCAGCTCCTACGAGCAGTACTTC. Its translation is CSATITSGSSYEQYF.